These T cell receptor beta chains were read from a single sample in a study of Graves' ophthalmopathy and Graves' hyperthyroidism. TCRdb redid the calling of the multiplex PCR reads with MiXCR, one entry per CDR3 protein. The table has 350,000 to 450,000 distinct CDR3 sequences, roughly 20% seen once. Input material: peripheral blood. The receptors shown here come from a woman aged 18-29 years with stable Graves' hyperthyroidism. The CDR3 runs from the conserved cysteine through the conserved F or W. Fields, in order: J gene, V gene, D gene, clone size, CDR3 protein, CDR3 DNA. D genes are given only for firm matches. Where a row states a size, it is once, few, many or the class of an expanded clone; other rows omit it.

>TRBJ2-7|TRBV10-3|TRBD2|many
CAISAGRSSGSSEQYF
TGTGCCATCAGTGCCGGTCGGTCTAGCGGGAGCTCCGAGCAGTACTTC
>TRBJ2-7|TRBV7-9|NA|many
CASSRDQAYEQYF
TGTGCCAGCAGCCGGGACCAAGCCTACGAGCAGTACTTC
>TRBJ1-6|TRBV5-1|NA|many
CASSLDGRNSPLHF
TGCGCCAGCAGCTTGGATGGCAGAAATTCACCCCTCCACTTT
>TRBJ1-2|TRBV6-4|NA|NA
CASSDTGLGYTF
TGTGCCAGCAGTGATACAGGGTTGGGCTACACCTTC
>TRBJ2-7|TRBV12-3/TRBV12-4|NA|many
CASSTWGARYEQYF
TGTGCCAGCAGTACTTGGGGGGCCAGGTACGAGCAGTACTTC
>TRBJ1-2|TRBV27|TRBD1|few
CASSQEGQPYGYTF
TGTGCCAGCAGTCAGGAGGGACAGCCCTATGGCTACACCTTT
>TRBJ2-7|TRBV7-9|TRBD2|NA
CASSMGLAGYYEQYF
TGTGCCAGCAGCATGGGACTAGCGGGGTACTACGAGCAGTACTTC
>TRBJ2-2|TRBV7-9|NA|many
CASSPRPSSNTGELFF
TGTGCCAGCAGCCCCAGACCTAGCTCGAACACCGGGGAGCTGTTTTTT
>TRBJ2-7|TRBV2|TRBD1|many
CASTGTGGSYEQYF
TGTGCCAGCACCGGGACAGGGGGCTCCTACGAGCAGTACTTC
>TRBJ1-3|TRBV20-1|NA|many
CSASQGLALSGNTIYF
TGCAGTGCTAGTCAAGGTTTGGCCCTCTCTGGAAACACCATATATTTT
>TRBJ2-5|TRBV20-1|NA|NA
CSPIPGTQETQYF
TGCAGTCCTATCCCGGGGACCCAAGAGACCCAGTACTTC
>TRBJ1-2|TRBV27|TRBD1|many
CASRPTGGPGYTF
TGTGCCAGCAGACCGACAGGGGGACCTGGCTACACCTTC
>TRBJ2-7|TRBV11-2|NA|many
CASSLESGNVGEQYF
TGTGCCAGCAGCTTAGAGTCAGGGAACGTTGGGGAGCAGTACTTC
>TRBJ2-5|TRBV5-1|NA|many
CASSLELVETQYF
TGCGCCAGCAGCTTGGAACTAGTGGAGACCCAGTACTTC
>TRBJ1-1|TRBV14|NA|many
CASSQGLDTEAFF
TGTGCCAGCAGCCAGGGGCTGGACACTGAAGCTTTCTTT
>TRBJ2-7|TRBV3-1|NA|few
CASSAGSYPPRHYEQYF
TGTGCCAGCAGCGCCGGATCTTACCCTCCTAGACACTACGAGCAGTACTTC
>TRBJ2-5|TRBV12-3/TRBV12-4|NA|many
CASSFGSGEETQYF
TGTGCCAGCAGTTTTGGCTCTGGGGAAGAGACCCAGTACTTC
>TRBJ1-1|TRBV14|NA|NA
CASSQVTGRNTEAFF
TGTGCCAGCAGCCAAGTGACGGGTAGGAACACTGAAGCTTTCTTT
>TRBJ1-5|TRBV20-1|NA|many
CSARRPNQPQHF
TGCAGTGCTAGGCGGCCCAATCAGCCCCAGCATTTT
>TRBJ2-7|TRBV29-1|TRBD1|few
CSVAGTGNYEQYF
TGCAGCGTAGCCGGGACAGGGAACTACGAGCAGTACTTC